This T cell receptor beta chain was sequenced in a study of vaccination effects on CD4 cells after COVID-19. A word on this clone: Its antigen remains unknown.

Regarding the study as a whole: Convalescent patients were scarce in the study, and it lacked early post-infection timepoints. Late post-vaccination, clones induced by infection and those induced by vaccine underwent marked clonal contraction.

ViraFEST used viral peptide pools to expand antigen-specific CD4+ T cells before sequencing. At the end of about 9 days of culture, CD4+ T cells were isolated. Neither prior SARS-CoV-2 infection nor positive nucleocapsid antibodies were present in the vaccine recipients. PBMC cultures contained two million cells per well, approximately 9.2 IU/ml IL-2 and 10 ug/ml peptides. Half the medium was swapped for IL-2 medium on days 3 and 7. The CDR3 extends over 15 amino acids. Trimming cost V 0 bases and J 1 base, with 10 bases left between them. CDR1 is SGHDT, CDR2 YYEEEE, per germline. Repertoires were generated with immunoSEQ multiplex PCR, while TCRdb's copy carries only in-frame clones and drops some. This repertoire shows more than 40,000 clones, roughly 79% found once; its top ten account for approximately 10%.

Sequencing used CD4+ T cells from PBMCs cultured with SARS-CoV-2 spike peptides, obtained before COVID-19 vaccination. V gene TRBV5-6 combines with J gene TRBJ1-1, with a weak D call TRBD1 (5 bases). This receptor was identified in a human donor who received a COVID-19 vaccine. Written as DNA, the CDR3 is TGTGCCAGCAGCTTGGTAGGGGTACCGAACACTGAAGCTTTCTTT. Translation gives CASSLVGVPNTEAFF.